Each of the 3 T cell receptor beta chains below was sequenced from the same sample in a study of blood T cell repertoires in COVID-19. Profiling relied on immunoSEQ multiplex PCR, and the TCRdb table lists in-frame clones only, not all of them. Of about 170,000 clones in the sample, roughly 85% were seen once. The specimen sequenced was peripheral blood. These receptors all stem from a human donor with acute or convalescent COVID-19. The donor label of this sample is uncertain.

The chain has TRBV7-9 and TRBJ1-4; D remains ambiguous. The ends were cut back, 5 bases at V and 2 bases at J, with 15 bases in the middle. CDR1 SEHNR and CDR2 FQNEAQ come from the germline V gene (reference sequence). The CDR3 extends over 16 amino acids. The CDR3 loop reads CASSPRAGDTNEKLFF. The DNA of the CDR3 is TGTGCCAGCAGCCCGAGGGCCGGCGATACTAATGAAAAACTGTTTTTT.

The gene calls are TRBV28 and TRBJ2-1; no clear D. The V gene's germline CDR1 is MDHEN and CDR2 SYDVKM. The length of the CDR3 is 11 residues. The V and J ends lost 6 bases and 8 bases respectively, with 8 bases between them. The CDR3 DNA reads as TGTGCCAGCAGCAAATTTGATGAGCAGTTCTTC. Its translation is CASSKFDEQFF.

The chain employs TRBV18 and TRBJ1-5, with 7 bases identical to TRBD1. This CDR3 spans 17 amino acids. Germline CDR1 reads KGHSH; CDR2 reads LQKENI. V trimming: 6 bases; J trimming: 2 bases; junction bases outside the gene matches: 13. The CDR3 sequence: CASSQKQGTDGNQPQHF. The CDR3 region has the DNA TGTGCCAGCTCTCAAAAACAGGGGACTGACGGCAATCAGCCCCAGCATTTT.